One sample yielded the 31 T cell receptor beta chains listed below, sequenced in a study of cytomegalovirus exposure and HLA in healthy donors. The primer mix had 60 Vbeta and 13 Jbeta primers. Only in-frame clones appear in the TCRdb table, and some are missing; sequencing was by immunoSEQ multiplex PCR. The sample has about 98,000 clones, roughly 80% seen once. Sequencing input: PBMCs. The receptor source for this set is a man aged 60 to 75 in good health and CMV-seropositive.

The rearrangement uses TRBV4-3 and TRBJ2-5; TRBD2 might be the D (5 bases). Germline CDR1 and CDR2: LGHNA and YSLEER. V lost 1 base to trimming and J lost 3 bases, with 12 bases between them. The CDR3 is 15 residues long. In DNA, the CDR3 is TGCGCCAGCAGCCAAGTAACGGCGGGTAAAGAGACCCAGTACTTC. This codes for CASSQVTAGKETQYF.

Only a few counts were recorded for this clone. The J gene is TRBJ2-1, the V gene TRBV6-1; 13 positions match TRBD2. Germline trimming cut 4 bases from V and 5 bases from J; bases unmatched to any gene: 5. Per germline, CDR1 MNHNS and CDR2 SASEGT. The CDR3 sequence is 16 residues long. For the CDR3, the DNA is TGTGCCAGCAGTGGCCGACTAGCGGGGGGAAACAATGAGCAGTTCTTC. This sequence encodes CASSGRLAGGNNEQFF.

This chain uses TRBV10-3 with TRBJ1-3; D remains unclear. The germline V gene encodes CDR1 ENHRY and CDR2 SYGVKD. CDR3 size: 13 residues. Trimming stripped 6 bases from V and 6 bases from J, with 12 bases between. The chain's CDR3 is CAISPGILNTIYF. As DNA, the CDR3 is TGTGCCATCAGCCCCGGGATCTTAAACACCATATATTTT.

This clone was observed once. The chain employs TRBV30 and TRBJ1-5, with D hard to call. CDR1 is GTSNPN and CDR2 is SVGIG in the germline V gene (reference sequence). V dropped 2 bases and J dropped 6 bases, with 11 bases sitting between them. The CDR3 length is 13 residues. CDR3 region: CAWSSSLVQPQHF. The DNA for the CDR3 is TGTGCCTGGAGTTCAAGCCTAGTTCAGCCCCAGCATTTT.

The V gene is TRBV5-1, the J gene TRBJ2-1; TRBD1 might be the D (6 bases). This CDR3 contains 15 residues. The germline V gene has CDR1 SGHRS and CDR2 YFSETQ. V dropped 5 bases and J dropped 2 bases, with 14 bases sitting between them. The CDR3 protein is CASSQQGLTYNEQFF. CDR3 DNA: TGCGCCAGCAGTCAACAGGGCCTCACCTACAATGAGCAGTTCTTC. The whole variable domain, filled in from reference TRBV5-1 and TRBJ2-1, reads KAGVTQTPRYLIKTRGQQVTLSCSPISGHRSVSWYQQTPGQGLQFLFEYFSETQRNKGNFPGRFSGRQFSNSRSEMNVSTLELGDSALYLCASSQQGLTYNEQFFGPGTRLTVL.

The rearrangement joins TRBV6-1 to TRBJ1-2, with D possibly matching TRBD1 (5 bases). Trimming removed 6 bases from V and 2 bases from J, with 16 bases in between. The CDR3 spans 15 residues. CDR1 and CDR2 from the germline V gene are MNHNS and SASEGT. CDR3 residues: CASSRTGPRNYGYTF. For the CDR3, the DNA is TGTGCCAGCAGCCGAACAGGTCCGCGGAACTATGGCTACACCTTC.

This clone was found a few times. The rearrangement joins TRBV4-3 to TRBJ2-5; no definite D call. This CDR3 has 12 amino acids. The V end was cut by 3 bases, the J end by 4 bases, with 6 bases between. Looked up from germline, CDR1 is LGHNA and CDR2 is YSLEER. The CDR3 here is CASSHGGETQYF. CDR3 DNA sequence: TGCGCCAGCAGCCATGGCGGAGAGACCCAGTACTTC.

The V gene is TRBV19, the J gene TRBJ1-2; perhaps TRBD1 as D (6 bases). Germline CDR1 and CDR2: LNHDA and SQIVND (reference sequence). Trimming pared 2 bases from V and 3 bases from J, leaving 13 bases between. This CDR3 is 15 amino acids long. CDR3 amino acids: CASSIIPGQYYGYTF. The CDR3 bases are TGTGCCAGTAGTATAATCCCCGGACAGTACTATGGCTACACCTTC.

The rearrangement joins TRBV7-2 to TRBJ2-5; D possibly corresponds to TRBD1 (5 bases). Trimming shortened V by 3 bases and J by 4 bases, and 6 bases separated the two germline ends. The CDR3 runs to 12 residues. Germline loops: CDR1 SGHTA, CDR2 FQGNSA. DNA of the CDR3: TGTGCCAGCAGCTTGGGGCTAGAGACCCAGTACTTC. It yields the protein CASSLGLETQYF.

V usage is TRBV19 and J usage is TRBJ2-7, with D maybe TRBD2 (6 bases). CDR3 length: 17 residues. Germline CDR1 LNHDA, CDR2 SQIVND (reference sequence). Between the trimmed V and J ends, which lost 2 bases and 2 bases, there was a span of 19 bases. CDR3 in DNA: TGTGCCAGTAGTATAATGGCTAGCGAAGAATTCGCCTACGAGCAGTACTTC. As protein: CASSIMASEEFAYEQYF.

This clone has only a few counts. V is TRBV29-1 and J is TRBJ1-2; D uncertain. The V end lost 0 bases, the J end lost 0 bases, and 2 bases lay between the germline ends. Germline V gene sequence: CDR1 SQVTM, CDR2 ANQGSEA. The CDR3 contains 12 residues. CDR3 sequence: CSVEDSNYGYTF. CDR3 DNA sequence: TGCAGCGTTGAAGACTCTAACTATGGCTACACCTTC.

This CDR3 reads CASSQEGRAGNEQFF. DNA of the CDR3: TGCGCCAGCAGCCAAGAAGGACGGGCGGGGAATGAGCAGTTCTTC. The rearrangement links TRBV4-1 to TRBJ2-1, with a weak D call TRBD2 (6 bases). The CDR3 spans 15 residues. V dropped 0 bases and J dropped 7 bases, with 13 bases sitting between them. Germline values: CDR1 MGHRA, CDR2 YSYEKL.

The V gene is TRBV6-5, the J gene TRBJ2-3, with D tentatively TRBD2 (5 bases). With 2 bases removed from V and 1 base from J, the gap between germline ends came to 7 bases. The germline V gene has CDR1 MNHEY and CDR2 SVGAGI. CDR3 length: 14 amino acids. Written as DNA, the CDR3 is TGTGCCAGCAGTTACGGACTGGGCACAGATACGCAGTATTTT. Encoded protein: CASSYGLGTDTQYF.

This rearrangement joins TRBV7-9 to TRBJ2-3; 8 bases are a match to TRBD1. Germline V CDR1 and CDR2: SEHNR, FQNEAQ (reference sequence). V shed 0 bases, J shed 2 bases, and the junction held 1 base outside the gene matches. CDR3 length: 15 residues. The CDR3 DNA sequence: TGTGCCAGCAGCTTAGCCAGGGGGCTCACAGATACGCAGTATTTT. Translation gives CASSLARGLTDTQYF.

This chain links TRBV21-1 with TRBJ2-7; the table's D call TRBD1 went unverified against the DNA. TRBV21-1 is flagged as a pseudogene. The CDR3 extends over 16 amino acids. CDR3 nucleotide sequence: TGTGCCAGCAGACCTTGGCGACAGCTACACTCCTACGAGCAGTACTTC. It codes for CASRPWRQLHSYEQYF.

This chain links TRBV27 with TRBJ2-1; 12 positions match TRBD2. J lost 9 bases, V lost 6 bases, and 12 bases had no gene match. The length of the CDR3 is 16 residues. Germline V CDR1 and CDR2: MNHEY, SMNVEV (reference sequence). The CDR3 protein is CASRLLTSGGMIEQFF. CDR3 DNA sequence: TGTGCCAGCAGATTACTGACTAGCGGGGGTATGATTGAGCAGTTCTTC.

The chain links TRBV5-1 to TRBJ2-5; D might be TRBD2 (5 bases). Germline V CDR1 and CDR2: SGHRS, YFSETQ. This CDR3 is built from 16 residues. Trimming removed 4 bases from V and 1 base from J, with 17 bases in between. This CDR3 is CASSRGWADLQETQYF. In nucleotides, the CDR3 is TGCGCCAGCAGCCGAGGGTGGGCAGACCTCCAAGAGACCCAGTACTTC.

CDR3 DNA: TGTGCCAGCAGCGTCACTAGCGTGGGCTACGAGCAGTACTTC. It codes for CASSVTSVGYEQYF. This rearrangement joins TRBV9 to TRBJ2-7, with 7 bases that match TRBD2. This CDR3 contains 14 residues. CDR1 is SGDLS, CDR2 YYNGEE, per germline. The V and J ends lost 2 bases and 3 bases, in that order; junction bases with no gene match: 5.

The rearrangement joins TRBV6-1 to TRBJ2-5, with D possibly TRBD1 on 5 matching bases. The J call may be wrong; the DNA end is better matched by TRBJ2-7. CDR1 is MNHNS, CDR2 SASEGT, per germline. There are 15 residues in the CDR3. CDR3: CASSAIGTGPYEQYF. The CDR3 coding sequence is TGTGCCAGCAGTGCCATCGGAACAGGTCCCTACGAGCAGTACTTC.

The genes are TRBV15 and TRBJ2-3; D is possibly TRBD2 (7 bases). V was shortened by 0 bases and J by 6 bases, with 16 bases between the two germline ends. The CDR3 is made up of 16 amino acids. CDR1 and CDR2 from the germline V gene are LNHNV and YYDKDF (reference sequence). The CDR3 is CATSRELRGGRDTQYF. CDR3 DNA sequence: TGTGCCACCAGCAGAGAATTAAGGGGGGGTAGGGATACGCAGTATTTT.

The chain links TRBV10-2 to TRBJ2-3; weak D call: TRBD2 (5 bases). Germline assignment: CDR1 WSHSY and CDR2 SAAADI. The length of the CDR3 is 16 residues. V gave up 6 bases and J gave up 0 bases, with 16 bases separating them. CDR3: CASRDPGSSSTDTQYF. The DNA for the CDR3 is TGCGCCAGCAGAGACCCGGGGTCGAGTAGCACAGATACGCAGTATTTT.

The chain employs TRBV9 and TRBJ2-5; 9 bases are shared with TRBD1. This CDR3 contains 17 residues. V lost 0 bases to trimming and J lost 4 bases; unmatched junction nucleotides: 10. CDR1 SGDLS and CDR2 YYNGEE come from the germline V gene. The DNA for the CDR3 is TGTGCCAGCAGCGTAGGGGGGGTAGGGACAGGGTTAGAGACCCAGTACTTC. Protein product: CASSVGGVGTGLETQYF.

The V call is TRBV28, the J call TRBJ2-2; 7 bases are a match to TRBD1. The CDR3 is 13 amino acids. The V gene's germline CDR1 is MDHEN and CDR2 SYDVKM. V shed 8 bases and J 7 bases; nucleotides not matched to a gene: 7. CDR3 nucleotides: TGTGCCAGCGGAACAGGGGTGGACGGGGAGCTGTTTTTT. This codes for CASGTGVDGELFF.

The V call is TRBV10-3, the J call TRBJ2-4; TRBD1 matches 7 bases. The CDR3 is 12 amino acids. The germline CDR1 and CDR2 sequences are ENHRY and SYGVKD. V gave up 11 bases and J gave up 5 bases; unmatched junction bases: 6. CDR3 in amino acids: CASGQGENIQYF. Written as DNA, the CDR3 is TGTGCCTCCGGGCAGGGGGAAAACATTCAGTACTTC.

V usage is TRBV6-1 and J usage is TRBJ2-7; TRBD2 agrees at 8 bases. The CDR3 totals 14 residues. Trimming removed 10 bases from V and 3 bases from J; junction bases left unmatched: 11. Germline V gene data show CDR1 as MNHNS and CDR2 as SASEGT. The CDR3 spells CAITGTRVVYEQYF. The CDR3 DNA is TGTGCCATAACCGGGACTAGGGTTGTCTACGAGCAGTACTTC.

This chain links TRBV10-2 with TRBJ1-2; 7 positions agree with TRBD1. With V trimmed by 7 bases and J by 0 bases, 8 bases remained unmatched. The CDR3 totals 15 residues. Germline V gene sequence: CDR1 WSHSY, CDR2 SAAADI. DNA of the CDR3: TGCGCCAGCACTGGACAGGTGGAATCTAACTATGGCTACACCTTC. It encodes CASTGQVESNYGYTF.

This clone is a singleton in its sample. V gene TRBV7-3 combines with J gene TRBJ1-6; 9 bases are a match to TRBD1. This CDR3 is built from 15 residues. V dropped 4 bases and J dropped 6; count of bases not matched to a gene: 4. Germline V gene lookup returns CDR1 SGHTA and CDR2 FQGTGA. The CDR3: CASSSGTGPNSPLHF. The DNA for the CDR3 is TGTGCCAGCAGCTCCGGGACAGGGCCTAATTCACCCCTCCACTTT.

The chain couples TRBV29-1 to TRBJ2-3, with unresolved D. The germline V gene encodes CDR1 SQVTM and CDR2 ANQGSEA. Deletions cut 3 bases from V and 11 bases from J, with 21 bases between. CDR3 length: 14 amino acids. The CDR3 sequence is CSVESWVTQVGQYF. DNA for the CDR3: TGCAGCGTTGAGTCCTGGGTAACTCAGGTTGGGCAGTATTTT.

The chain couples TRBV30 to TRBJ1-5; 7 positions match TRBD1. Unmatched junction bases numbered 6, after V lost 3 bases and J lost 4 bases. From germline, CDR1 is GTSNPN and CDR2 SVGIG (reference sequence). CDR3 size: 14 residues. The CDR3 sequence: CAWSPGQQNQPQHF. The CDR3 coding sequence is TGTGCCTGGAGCCCGGGACAGCAAAATCAGCCCCAGCATTTT.

The rearrangement joins TRBV19 to TRBJ1-6; 7 bases fit TRBD1. In germline, CDR1 is LNHDA, CDR2 SQIVND (reference sequence). The CDR3 sequence is 18 residues long. J gave up 1 base and V 5 bases, and 11 bases lay outside the gene matches. As DNA, the CDR3 is TGTGCCAGTAGTCAACAGATAAACAGGGGATCCTATAATTCACCCCTCCACTTT. Translating gives CASSQQINRGSYNSPLHF.

This sequence joins TRBV5-1 and TRBJ2-1; 9 positions match TRBD2. Trimming at V came to 0 bases and at J to 8 bases, leaving 6 bases not matched to a gene. The CDR3 is 15 residues long. CDR1 and CDR2 from the germline V gene are SGHRS and YFSETQ. CDR3 region: CASSLVRGGIHEQFF. CDR3 sequence (DNA): TGCGCCAGCAGCTTGGTGCGGGGGGGCATTCATGAGCAGTTCTTC.